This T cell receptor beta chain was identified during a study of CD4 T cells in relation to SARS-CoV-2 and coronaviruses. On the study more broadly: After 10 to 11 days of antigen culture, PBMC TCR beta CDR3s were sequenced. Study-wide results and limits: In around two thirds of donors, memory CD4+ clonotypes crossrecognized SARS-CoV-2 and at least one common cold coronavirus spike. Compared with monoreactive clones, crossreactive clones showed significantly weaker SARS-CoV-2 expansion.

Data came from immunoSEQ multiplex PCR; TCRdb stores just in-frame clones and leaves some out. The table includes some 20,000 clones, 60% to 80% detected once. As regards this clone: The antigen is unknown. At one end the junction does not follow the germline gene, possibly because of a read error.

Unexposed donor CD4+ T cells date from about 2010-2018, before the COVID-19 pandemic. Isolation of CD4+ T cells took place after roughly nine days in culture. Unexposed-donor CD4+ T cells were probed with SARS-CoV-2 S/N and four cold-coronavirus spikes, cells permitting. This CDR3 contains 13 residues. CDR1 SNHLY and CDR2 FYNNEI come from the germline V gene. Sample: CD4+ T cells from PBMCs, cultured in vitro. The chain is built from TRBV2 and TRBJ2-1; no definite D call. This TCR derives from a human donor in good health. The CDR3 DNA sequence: TGTGCCAGCAGAGAAGGACCGACCGGGGAGCAGTTCTTC. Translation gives CASREGPTGEQFF.